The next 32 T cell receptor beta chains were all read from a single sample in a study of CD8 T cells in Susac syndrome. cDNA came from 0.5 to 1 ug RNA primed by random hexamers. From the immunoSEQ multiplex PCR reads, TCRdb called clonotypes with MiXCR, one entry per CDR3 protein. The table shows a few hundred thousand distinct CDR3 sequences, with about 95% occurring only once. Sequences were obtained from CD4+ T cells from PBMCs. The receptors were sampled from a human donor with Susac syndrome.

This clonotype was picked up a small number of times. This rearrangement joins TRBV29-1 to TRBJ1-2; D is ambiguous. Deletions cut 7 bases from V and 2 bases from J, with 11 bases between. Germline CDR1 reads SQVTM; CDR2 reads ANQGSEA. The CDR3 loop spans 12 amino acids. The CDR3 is CSAWYLNYGYTF. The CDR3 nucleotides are TGCAGCGCCTGGTACTTAAACTATGGCTACACCTTC.

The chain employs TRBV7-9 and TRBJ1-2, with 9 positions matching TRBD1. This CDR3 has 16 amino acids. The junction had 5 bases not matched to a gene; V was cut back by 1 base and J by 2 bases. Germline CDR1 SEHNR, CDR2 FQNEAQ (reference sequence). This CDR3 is CASSLEWTGANYGYTF. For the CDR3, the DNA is TGTGCCAGCAGCTTAGAATGGACAGGGGCGAACTATGGCTACACCTTC.

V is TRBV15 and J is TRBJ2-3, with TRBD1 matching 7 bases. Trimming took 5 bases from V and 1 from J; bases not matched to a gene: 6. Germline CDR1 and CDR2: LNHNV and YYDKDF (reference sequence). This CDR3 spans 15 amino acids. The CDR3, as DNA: TGTGCCACCAGCGGCCGACAGGGCGGCACAGATACGCAGTATTTT. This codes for CATSGRQGGTDTQYF.

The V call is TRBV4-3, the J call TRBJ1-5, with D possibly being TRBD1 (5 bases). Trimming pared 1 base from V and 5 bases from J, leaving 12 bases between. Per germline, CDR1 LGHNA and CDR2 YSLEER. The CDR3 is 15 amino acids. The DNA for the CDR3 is TGCGCCAGCAGCCAAGGGGTGGGGGGGTATCAGCCCCAGCATTTT. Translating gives CASSQGVGGYQPQHF.

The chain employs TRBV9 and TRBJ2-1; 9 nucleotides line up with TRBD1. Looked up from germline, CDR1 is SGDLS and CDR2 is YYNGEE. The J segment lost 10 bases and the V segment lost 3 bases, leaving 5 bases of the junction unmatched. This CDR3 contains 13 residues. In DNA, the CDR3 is TGTGCCAGCAGCGCCAGGGACAGGGAGGAGCAGTTCTTC. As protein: CASSARDREEQFF.

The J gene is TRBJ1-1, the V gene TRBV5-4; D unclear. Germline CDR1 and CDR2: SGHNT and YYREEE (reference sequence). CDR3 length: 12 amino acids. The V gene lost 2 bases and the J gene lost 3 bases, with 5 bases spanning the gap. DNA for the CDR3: TGTGCCAGCAGCTTTAAGGACACTGAAGCTTTCTTT. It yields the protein CASSFKDTEAFF.

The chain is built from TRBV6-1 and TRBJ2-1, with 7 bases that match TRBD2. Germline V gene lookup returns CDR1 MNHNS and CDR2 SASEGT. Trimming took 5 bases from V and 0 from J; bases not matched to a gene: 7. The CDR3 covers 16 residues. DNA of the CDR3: TGTGCCAGCAGTCCAGGCGGGGGACCCTCCTACAATGAGCAGTTCTTC. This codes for CASSPGGGPSYNEQFF.

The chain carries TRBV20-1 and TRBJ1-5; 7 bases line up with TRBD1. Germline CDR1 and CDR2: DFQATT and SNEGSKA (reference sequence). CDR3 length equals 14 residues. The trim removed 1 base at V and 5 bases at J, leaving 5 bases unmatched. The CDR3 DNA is TGCAGTGCTAGAGTTGGGGACAGTTATCAGCCCCAGCATTTT. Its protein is CSARVGDSYQPQHF.

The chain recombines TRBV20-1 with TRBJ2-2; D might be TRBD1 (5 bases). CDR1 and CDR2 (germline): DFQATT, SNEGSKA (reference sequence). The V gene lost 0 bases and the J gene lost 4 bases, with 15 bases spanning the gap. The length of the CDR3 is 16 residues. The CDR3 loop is CSAREGRAQVTGELFF. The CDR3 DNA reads TGCAGTGCTAGAGAGGGCAGGGCGCAAGTCACCGGGGAGCTGTTTTTT.

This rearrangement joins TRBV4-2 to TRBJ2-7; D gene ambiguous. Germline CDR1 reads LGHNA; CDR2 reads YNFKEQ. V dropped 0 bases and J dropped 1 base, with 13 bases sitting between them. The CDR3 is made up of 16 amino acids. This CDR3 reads CASSQEVLELSYEQYF. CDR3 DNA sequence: TGTGCCAGCAGCCAAGAGGTACTCGAGTTATCCTACGAGCAGTACTTC.

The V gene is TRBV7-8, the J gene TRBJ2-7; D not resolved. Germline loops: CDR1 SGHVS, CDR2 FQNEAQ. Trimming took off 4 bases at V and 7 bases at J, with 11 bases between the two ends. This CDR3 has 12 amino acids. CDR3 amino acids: CASSSTRGEQYF. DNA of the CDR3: TGTGCCAGCAGCTCTACGCGTGGTGAGCAGTACTTC.

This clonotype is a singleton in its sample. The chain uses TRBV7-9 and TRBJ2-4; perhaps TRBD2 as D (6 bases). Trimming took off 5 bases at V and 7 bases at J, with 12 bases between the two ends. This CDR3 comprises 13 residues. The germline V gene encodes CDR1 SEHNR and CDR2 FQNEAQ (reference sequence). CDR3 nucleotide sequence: TGTGCCAGCAGCATGACTAGTGGGAACATTCAGTACTTC. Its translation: CASSMTSGNIQYF.

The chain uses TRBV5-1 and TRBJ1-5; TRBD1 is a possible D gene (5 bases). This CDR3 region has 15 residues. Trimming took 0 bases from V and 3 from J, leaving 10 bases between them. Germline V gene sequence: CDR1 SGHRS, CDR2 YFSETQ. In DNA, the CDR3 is TGCGCCAGCAGCTTGGCGGGGCTTGACAATCAGCCCCAGCATTTT. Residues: CASSLAGLDNQPQHF.

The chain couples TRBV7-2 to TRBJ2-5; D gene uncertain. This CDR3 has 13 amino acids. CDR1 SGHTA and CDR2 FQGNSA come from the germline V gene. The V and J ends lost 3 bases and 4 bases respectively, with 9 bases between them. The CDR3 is CASSFGPRETQYF. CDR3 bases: TGTGCCAGCAGCTTTGGCCCCAGAGAGACCCAGTACTTC.

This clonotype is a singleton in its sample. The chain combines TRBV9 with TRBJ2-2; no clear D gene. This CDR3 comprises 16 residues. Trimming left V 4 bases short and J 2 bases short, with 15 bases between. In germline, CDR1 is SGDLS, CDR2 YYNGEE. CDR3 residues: CASSLRNSPNTGELFF. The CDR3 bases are TGTGCCAGCAGCCTTCGGAACAGCCCAAACACCGGGGAGCTGTTTTTT.

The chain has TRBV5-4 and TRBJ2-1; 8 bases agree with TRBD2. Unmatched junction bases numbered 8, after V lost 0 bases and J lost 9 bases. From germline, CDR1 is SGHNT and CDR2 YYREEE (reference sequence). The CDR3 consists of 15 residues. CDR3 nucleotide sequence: TGTGCCAGCAGCTTGGACCCCGCGGGGGGCGGTGAGCAGTTCTTC. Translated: CASSLDPAGGGEQFF.

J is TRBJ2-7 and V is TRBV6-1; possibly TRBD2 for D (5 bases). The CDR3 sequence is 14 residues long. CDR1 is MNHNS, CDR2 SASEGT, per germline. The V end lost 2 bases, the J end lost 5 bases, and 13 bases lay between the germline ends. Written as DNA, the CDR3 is TGTGCCAGCAGTGAACTCCCGGGGTCTCACGAGCAGTACTTC. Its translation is CASSELPGSHEQYF.

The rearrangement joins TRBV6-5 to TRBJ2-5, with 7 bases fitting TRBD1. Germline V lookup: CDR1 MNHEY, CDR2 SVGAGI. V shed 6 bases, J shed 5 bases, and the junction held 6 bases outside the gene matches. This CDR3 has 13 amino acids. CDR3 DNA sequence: TGTGCCAGCAGGAGACAGGGTCGGGAGACCCAGTACTTC. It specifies CASRRQGRETQYF.

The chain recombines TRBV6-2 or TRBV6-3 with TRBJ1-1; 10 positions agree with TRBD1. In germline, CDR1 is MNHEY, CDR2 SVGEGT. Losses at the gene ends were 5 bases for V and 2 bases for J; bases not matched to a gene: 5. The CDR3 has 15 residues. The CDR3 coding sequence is TGTGCCAGCAGTAAACGGACAGGGGGAAACACTGAAGCTTTCTTT. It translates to CASSKRTGGNTEAFF.

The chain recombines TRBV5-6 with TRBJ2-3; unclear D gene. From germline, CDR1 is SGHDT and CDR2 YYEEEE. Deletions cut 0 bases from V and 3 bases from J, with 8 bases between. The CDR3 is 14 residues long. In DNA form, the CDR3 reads TGTGCCAGCAGCTTGGACCAGGAAACAGATACGCAGTATTTT. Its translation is CASSLDQETDTQYF.

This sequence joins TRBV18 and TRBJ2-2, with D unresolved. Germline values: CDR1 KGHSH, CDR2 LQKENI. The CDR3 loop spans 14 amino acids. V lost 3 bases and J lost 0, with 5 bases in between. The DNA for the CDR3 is TGTGCCAGCTCACCTGCCTCGAACACCGGGGAGCTGTTTTTT. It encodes CASSPASNTGELFF.

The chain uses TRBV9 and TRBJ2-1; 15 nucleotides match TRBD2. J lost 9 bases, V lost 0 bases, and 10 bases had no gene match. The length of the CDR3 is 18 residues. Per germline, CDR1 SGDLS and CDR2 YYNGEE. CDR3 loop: CASSVEYGLAGGSGEQFF. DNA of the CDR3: TGTGCCAGCAGCGTAGAATATGGACTAGCGGGGGGGTCGGGTGAGCAGTTCTTC.

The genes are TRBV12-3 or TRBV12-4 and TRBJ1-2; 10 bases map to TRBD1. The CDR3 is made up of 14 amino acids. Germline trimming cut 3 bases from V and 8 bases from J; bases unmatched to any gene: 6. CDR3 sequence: CASSLRQGASGYTF. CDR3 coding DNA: TGTGCCAGCAGTTTGAGACAGGGGGCTTCCGGCTACACCTTC.

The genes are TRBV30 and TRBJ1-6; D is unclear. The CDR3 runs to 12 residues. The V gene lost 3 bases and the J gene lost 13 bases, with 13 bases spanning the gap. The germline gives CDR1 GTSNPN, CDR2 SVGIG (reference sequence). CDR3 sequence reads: CAWREPSGPLHF. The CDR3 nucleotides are TGTGCCTGGAGGGAGCCCTCCGGGCCCCTCCACTTT.

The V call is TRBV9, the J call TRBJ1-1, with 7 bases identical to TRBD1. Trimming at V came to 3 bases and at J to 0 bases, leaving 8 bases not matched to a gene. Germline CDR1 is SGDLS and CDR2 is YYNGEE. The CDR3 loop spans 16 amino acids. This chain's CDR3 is CASSALQGHMNTEAFF. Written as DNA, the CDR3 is TGTGCCAGCAGCGCCTTACAGGGGCACATGAACACTGAAGCTTTCTTT.

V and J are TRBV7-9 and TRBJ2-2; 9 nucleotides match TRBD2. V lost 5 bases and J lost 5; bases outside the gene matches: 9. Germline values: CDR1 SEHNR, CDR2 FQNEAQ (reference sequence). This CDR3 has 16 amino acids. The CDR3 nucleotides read TGTGCCAGCAGCCGATTAGCGGGGGTGTTAACCGGGGAGCTGTTTTTT. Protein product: CASSRLAGVLTGELFF.

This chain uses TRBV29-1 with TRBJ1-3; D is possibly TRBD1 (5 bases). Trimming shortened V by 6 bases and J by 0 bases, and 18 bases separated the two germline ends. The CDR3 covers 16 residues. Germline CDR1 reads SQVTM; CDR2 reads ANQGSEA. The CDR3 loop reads CSVGQIDSRSGNTIYF. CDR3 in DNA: TGCAGCGTGGGCCAGATTGACAGTCGCTCTGGAAACACCATATATTTT.

In DNA, the CDR3 is TGTGCCAGCAGCCACGACCAGGGGAGGGGACCTGAAGCTTTCTTT. The encoded protein is CASSHDQGRGPEAFF. The V call is TRBV7-2, the J call TRBJ1-1, with D tentatively TRBD1 (6 bases). V gave up 5 bases and J gave up 6 bases, with 19 bases separating them. CDR1 is SGHTA, CDR2 FQGNSA, per germline. CDR3 length: 15 amino acids. The full variable domain, completed using reference TRBV7-2 and TRBJ1-1, is GAGVSQSPSNKVTEKGKDVELRCDPISGHTALYWYRQSLGQGLEFLIYFQGNSAPDKSGLPSDRFSAERTGGSVSTLTIQRTQQEDSAVYLCASSHDQGRGPEAFFGQGTRLTVV.

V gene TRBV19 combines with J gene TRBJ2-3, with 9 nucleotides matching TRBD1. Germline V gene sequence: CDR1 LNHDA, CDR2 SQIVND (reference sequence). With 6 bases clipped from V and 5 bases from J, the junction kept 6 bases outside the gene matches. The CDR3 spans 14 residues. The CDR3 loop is CASSPGQGIDTQYF. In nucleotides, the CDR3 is TGTGCCAGTAGCCCGGGACAGGGAATAGATACGCAGTATTTT. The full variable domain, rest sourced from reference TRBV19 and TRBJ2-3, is DGGITQSPKYLFRKEGQNVTLSCEQNLNHDAMYWYRQDPGQGLRLIYYSQIVNDFQKGDIAEGYSVSREKKESFPLTVTSAQKNPTAFYLCASSPGQGIDTQYFGPGTRLTVL.

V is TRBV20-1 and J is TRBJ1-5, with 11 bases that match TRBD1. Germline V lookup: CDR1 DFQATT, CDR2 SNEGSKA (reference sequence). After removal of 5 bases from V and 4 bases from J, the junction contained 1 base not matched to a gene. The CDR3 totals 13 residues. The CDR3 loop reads CSAGQGANQPQHF. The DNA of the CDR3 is TGCAGTGCTGGACAGGGGGCGAATCAGCCCCAGCATTTT.

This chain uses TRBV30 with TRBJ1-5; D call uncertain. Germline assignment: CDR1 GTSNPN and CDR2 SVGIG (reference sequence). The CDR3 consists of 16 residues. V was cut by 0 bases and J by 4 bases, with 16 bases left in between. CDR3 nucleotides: TGTGCCTGGAGTGTAGGCGGGAGTACTCTTAATCAGCCCCAGCATTTT. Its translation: CAWSVGGSTLNQPQHF. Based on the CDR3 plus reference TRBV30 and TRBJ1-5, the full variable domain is SQTIHQWPATLVQPVGSPLSLECTVEGTSNPNLYWYRQAAGRGLQLLFYSVGIGQISSEVPQNLSASRPQDRQFILSSKKLLLSDSGFYLCAWSVGGSTLNQPQHFGDGTRLSIL.

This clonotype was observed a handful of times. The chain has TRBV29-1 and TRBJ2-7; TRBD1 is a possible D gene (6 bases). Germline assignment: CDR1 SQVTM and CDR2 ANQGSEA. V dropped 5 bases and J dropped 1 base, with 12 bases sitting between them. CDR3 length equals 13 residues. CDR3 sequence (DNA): TGCAGCGTTCAGGGGCGATTATCCTACGAGCAGTACTTC. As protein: CSVQGRLSYEQYF.